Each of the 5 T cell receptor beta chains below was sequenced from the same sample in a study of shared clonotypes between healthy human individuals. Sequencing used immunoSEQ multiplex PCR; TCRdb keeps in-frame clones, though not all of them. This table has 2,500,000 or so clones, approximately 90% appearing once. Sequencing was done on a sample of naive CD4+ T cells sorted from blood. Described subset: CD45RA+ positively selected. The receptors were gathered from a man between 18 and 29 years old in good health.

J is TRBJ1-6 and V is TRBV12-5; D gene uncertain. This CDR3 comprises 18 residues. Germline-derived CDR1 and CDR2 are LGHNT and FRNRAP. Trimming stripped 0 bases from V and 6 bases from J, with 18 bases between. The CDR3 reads CASGLVHNPSGFNSPLHF. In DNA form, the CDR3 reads TGTGCTAGTGGTTTGGTACATAACCCCAGTGGGTTTAATTCACCCCTCCACTTT. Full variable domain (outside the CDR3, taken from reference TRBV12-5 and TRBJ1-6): DARVTQTPRHKVTEMGQEVTMRCQPILGHNTVFWYRQTMMQGLELLAYFRNRAPLDDSGMPKDRFSAEMPDATLATLKIQPSEPRDSAVYFCASGLVHNPSGFNSPLHFGNGTRLTVT.

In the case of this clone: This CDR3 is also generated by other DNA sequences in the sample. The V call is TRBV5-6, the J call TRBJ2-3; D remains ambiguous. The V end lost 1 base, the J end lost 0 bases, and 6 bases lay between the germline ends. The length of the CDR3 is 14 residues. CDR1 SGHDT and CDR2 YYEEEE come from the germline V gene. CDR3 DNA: TGTGCCAGCAGCTTGCCGCCGAGCACAGATACGCAGTATTTT. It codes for CASSLPPSTDTQYF.

CDR3 sequence: CSVTLGVPNSPLHF. CDR3 nucleotides: TGCAGCGTTACTCTAGGAGTACCCAATTCACCCCTCCACTTT. The V and J genes are TRBV29-1 and TRBJ1-6; D call uncertain. The CDR3 extends over 14 amino acids. The germline V and J ends were trimmed by 5 bases and 7 bases, with 15 bases remaining between them. Germline V CDR1 and CDR2: SQVTM, ANQGSEA.

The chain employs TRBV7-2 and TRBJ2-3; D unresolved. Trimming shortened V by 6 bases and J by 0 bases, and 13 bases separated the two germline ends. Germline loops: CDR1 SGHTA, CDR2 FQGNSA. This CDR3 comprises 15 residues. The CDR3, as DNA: TGTGCCAGCAGTCTGGGCAGGTTGAGCACAGATACGCAGTATTTT. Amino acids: CASSLGRLSTDTQYF.

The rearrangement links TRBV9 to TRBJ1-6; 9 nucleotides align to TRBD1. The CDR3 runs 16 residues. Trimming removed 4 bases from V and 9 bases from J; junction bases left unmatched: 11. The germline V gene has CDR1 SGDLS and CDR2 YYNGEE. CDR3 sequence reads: CASSPGGQGESSPLHF. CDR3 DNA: TGTGCCAGCAGCCCAGGGGGACAGGGAGAAAGTTCACCCCTCCACTTT.